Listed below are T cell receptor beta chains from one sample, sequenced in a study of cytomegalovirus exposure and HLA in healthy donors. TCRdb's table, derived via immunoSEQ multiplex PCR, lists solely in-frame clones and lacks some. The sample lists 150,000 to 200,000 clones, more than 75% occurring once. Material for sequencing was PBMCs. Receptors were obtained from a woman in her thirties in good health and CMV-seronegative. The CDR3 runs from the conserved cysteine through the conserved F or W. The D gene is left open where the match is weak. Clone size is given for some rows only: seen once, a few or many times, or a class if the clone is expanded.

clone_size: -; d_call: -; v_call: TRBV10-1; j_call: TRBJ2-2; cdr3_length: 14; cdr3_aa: CASSGVAGWGELFF; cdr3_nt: TGCGCCAGCAGTGGAGTTGCGGGTTGGGGGGAGCTGTTTTTT
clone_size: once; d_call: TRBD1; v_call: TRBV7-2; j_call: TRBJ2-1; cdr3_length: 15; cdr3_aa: CASRYTGTVLDEQFF; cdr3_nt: TGTGCCAGCAGGTATACCGGGACAGTGCTCGATGAGCAGTTCTTC
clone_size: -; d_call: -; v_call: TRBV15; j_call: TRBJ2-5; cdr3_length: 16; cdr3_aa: CATSRGGQGGEETQYF; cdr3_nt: TGTGCCACCAGCAGAGGGGGTCAAGGGGGGGAAGAGACCCAGTACTTC
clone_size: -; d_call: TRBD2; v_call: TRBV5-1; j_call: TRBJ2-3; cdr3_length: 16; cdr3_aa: CASSLGTSGYTDTQYF; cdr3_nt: TGCGCCAGCAGCTTGGGGACTAGCGGGTACACAGATACGCAGTATTTT
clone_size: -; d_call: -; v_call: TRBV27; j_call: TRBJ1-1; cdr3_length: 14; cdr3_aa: CASSLNPGGTEAFF; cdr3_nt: TGTGCCAGCAGTTTAAATCCGGGGGGCACTGAAGCTTTCTTT
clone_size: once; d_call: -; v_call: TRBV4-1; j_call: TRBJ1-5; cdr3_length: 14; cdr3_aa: CASSEHHSNQPQHF; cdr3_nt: TGCGCCAGCAGCGAGCACCATAGCAATCAGCCCCAGCATTTT
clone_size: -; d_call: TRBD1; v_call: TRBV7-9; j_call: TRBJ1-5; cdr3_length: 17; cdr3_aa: CASSSQPGQGSNQPQHF; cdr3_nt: TGTGCCAGCAGTAGTCAACCGGGACAGGGTAGCAATCAGCCCCAGCATTTT
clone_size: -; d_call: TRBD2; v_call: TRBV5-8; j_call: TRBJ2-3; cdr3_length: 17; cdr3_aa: CASSLAGLAGSTDTQYF; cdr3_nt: TGTGCCAGCAGCTTGGCCGGACTAGCGGGGAGCACAGATACGCAGTATTTT
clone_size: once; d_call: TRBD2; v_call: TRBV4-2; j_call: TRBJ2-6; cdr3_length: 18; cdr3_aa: CASSQDLRLASGANVLTF; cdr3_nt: TGTGCCAGCAGCCAAGATCTTCGACTAGCCTCTGGGGCCAACGTCCTGACTTTC
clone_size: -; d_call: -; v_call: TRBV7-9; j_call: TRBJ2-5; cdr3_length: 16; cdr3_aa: CASNRLNGDYQETQYF; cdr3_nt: TGTGCCAGCAACCGCCTGAACGGGGACTACCAAGAGACCCAGTACTTC
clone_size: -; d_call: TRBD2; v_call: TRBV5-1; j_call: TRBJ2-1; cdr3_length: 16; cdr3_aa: CASSVLAGGVNNEQFF; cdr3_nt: TGCGCCAGCAGCGTACTAGCGGGGGGGGTAAACAATGAGCAGTTCTTC
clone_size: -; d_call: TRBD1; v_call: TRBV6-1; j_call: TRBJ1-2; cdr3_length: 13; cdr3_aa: CASREQGRYGYTF; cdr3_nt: TGTGCCAGCAGGGAACAGGGGCGCTATGGCTACACCTTC
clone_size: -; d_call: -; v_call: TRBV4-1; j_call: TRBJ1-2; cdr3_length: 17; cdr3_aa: CASSPPVGQRINYGYTF; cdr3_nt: TGCGCCAGCAGCCCACCGGTAGGACAGCGCATTAACTATGGCTACACCTTC
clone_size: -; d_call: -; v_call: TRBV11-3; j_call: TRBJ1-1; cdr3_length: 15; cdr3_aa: CASSKGQYGNTEAFF; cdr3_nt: TGTGCCAGCAGCAAAGGACAGTATGGGAACACTGAAGCTTTCTTT
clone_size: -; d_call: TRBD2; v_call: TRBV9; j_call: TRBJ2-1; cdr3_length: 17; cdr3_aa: CASSVEVDGGIYNEQFF; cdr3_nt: TGTGCCAGCAGCGTAGAGGTTGACGGGGGGATCTACAATGAGCAGTTCTTC
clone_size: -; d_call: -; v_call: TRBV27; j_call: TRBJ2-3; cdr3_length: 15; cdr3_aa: CASSFNRHPTDTQYF; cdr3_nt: TGTGCCAGCAGTTTTAACCGACACCCCACAGATACGCAGTATTTT
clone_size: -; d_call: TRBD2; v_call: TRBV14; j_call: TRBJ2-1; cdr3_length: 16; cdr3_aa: CASSQGGSGGYNEQFF; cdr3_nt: TGTGCCAGCAGCCAAGGGGGTAGCGGGGGCTACAATGAGCAGTTCTTC
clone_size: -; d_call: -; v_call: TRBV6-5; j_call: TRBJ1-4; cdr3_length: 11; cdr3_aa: CASSQEGKLFF; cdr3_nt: TGTGCCAGCAGTCAAGAGGGAAAACTGTTTTTT
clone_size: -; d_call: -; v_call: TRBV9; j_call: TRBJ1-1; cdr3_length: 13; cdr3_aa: CASSVDSQRVAFF; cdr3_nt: TGTGCCAGCAGCGTAGATAGCCAGCGGGTGGCTTTCTTT
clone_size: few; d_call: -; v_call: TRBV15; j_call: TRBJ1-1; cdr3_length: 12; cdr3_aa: CATSRTQREAFF; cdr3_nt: TGTGCCACCAGCAGAACACAACGAGAAGCTTTCTTT
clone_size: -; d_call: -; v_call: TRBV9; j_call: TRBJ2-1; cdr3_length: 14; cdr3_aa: CASSVVPTSNEQFF; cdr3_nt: TGTGCCAGCAGCGTAGTACCGACTTCCAATGAGCAGTTCTTC
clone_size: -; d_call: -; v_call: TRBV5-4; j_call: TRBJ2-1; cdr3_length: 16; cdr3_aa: CASSLAKRTTSNEQFF; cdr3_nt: TGTGCCAGCAGCTTGGCCAAGCGCACTACTAGCAATGAGCAGTTCTTC
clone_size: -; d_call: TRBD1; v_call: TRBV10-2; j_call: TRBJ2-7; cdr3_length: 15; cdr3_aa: CASSERGQGADEQYF; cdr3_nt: TGCGCCAGCAGTGAGCGGGGACAGGGGGCGGACGAGCAGTACTTC
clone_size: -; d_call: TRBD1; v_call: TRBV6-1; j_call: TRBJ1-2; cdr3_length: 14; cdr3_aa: CASSVDPGQGSYTF; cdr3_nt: TGTGCCAGCAGTGTCGATCCGGGACAGGGAAGCTACACCTTC
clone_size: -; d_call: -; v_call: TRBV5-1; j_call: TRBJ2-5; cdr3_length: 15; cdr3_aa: CASRPGQTSFGTQYF; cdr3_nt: TGCGCCAGCAGGCCTGGACAGACCTCATTTGGGACCCAGTACTTC
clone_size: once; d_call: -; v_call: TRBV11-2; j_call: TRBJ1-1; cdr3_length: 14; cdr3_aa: CASSLVREFAEAFF; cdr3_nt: TGTGCCAGCAGCTTAGTTAGGGAGTTTGCTGAAGCTTTCTTT
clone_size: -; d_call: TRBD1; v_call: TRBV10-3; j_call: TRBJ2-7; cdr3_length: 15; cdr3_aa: CAISESADRDYEQYF; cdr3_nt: TGTGCCATCAGTGAGTCCGCGGACAGGGACTACGAGCAGTACTTC
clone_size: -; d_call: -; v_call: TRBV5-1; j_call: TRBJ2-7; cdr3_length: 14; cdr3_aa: CASSSGTSPGEQYF; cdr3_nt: TGCGCCAGCAGCTCTGGGACATCCCCGGGCGAGCAGTACTTC
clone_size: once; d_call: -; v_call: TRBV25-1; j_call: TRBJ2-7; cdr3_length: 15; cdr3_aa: CASSDTGRSSYEQYF; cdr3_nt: TGTGCCAGCAGTGACACAGGGCGAAGCTCCTACGAGCAGTACTTC
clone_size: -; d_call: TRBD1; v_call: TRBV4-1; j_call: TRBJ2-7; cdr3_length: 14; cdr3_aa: CASSAGTGSYEQYF; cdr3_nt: TGCGCCAGCAGCGCCGGGACAGGGTCCTACGAGCAGTACTTC
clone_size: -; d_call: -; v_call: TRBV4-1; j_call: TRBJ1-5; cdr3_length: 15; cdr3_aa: CASSHSTDSNQPQHF; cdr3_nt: TGCGCCAGCAGCCACTCGACAGATAGCAATCAGCCCCAGCATTTT
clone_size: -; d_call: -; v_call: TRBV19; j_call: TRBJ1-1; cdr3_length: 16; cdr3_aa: CASSMIRVSGFTEAFF; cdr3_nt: TGTGCCAGTAGTATGATCCGGGTCAGCGGGTTCACTGAAGCTTTCTTT
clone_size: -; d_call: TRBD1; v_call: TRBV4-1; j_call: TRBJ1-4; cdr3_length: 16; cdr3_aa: CASSHGPDRGNEKLFF; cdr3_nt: TGCGCCAGCAGCCATGGACCGGACAGGGGCAATGAAAAACTGTTTTTT
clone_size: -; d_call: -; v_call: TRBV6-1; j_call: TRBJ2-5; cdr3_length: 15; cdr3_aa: CASTIGVELKETQYF; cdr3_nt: TGTGCCAGCACTATCGGGGTAGAGCTAAAAGAGACCCAGTACTTC